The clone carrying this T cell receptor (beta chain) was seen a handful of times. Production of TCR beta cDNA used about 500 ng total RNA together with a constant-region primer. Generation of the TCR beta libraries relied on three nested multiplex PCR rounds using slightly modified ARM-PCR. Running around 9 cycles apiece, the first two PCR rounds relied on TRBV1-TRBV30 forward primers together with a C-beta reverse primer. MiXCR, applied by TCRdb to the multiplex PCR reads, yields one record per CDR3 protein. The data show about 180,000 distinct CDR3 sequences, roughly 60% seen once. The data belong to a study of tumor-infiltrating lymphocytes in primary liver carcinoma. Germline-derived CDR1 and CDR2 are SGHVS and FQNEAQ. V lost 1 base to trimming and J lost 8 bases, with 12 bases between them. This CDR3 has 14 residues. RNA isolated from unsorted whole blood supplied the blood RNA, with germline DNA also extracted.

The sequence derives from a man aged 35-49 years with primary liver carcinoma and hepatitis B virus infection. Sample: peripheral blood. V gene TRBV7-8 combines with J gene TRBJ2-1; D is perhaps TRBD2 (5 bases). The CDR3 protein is CASSLGRTLDEQFF. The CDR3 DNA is TGTGCCAGCAGCTTAGGGAGGACCCTAGATGAGCAGTTCTTC.